The 2 T cell receptor beta chains given below trace back to one sample, sequenced in a study of blood T cell repertoires in COVID-19. Clones were read by immunoSEQ multiplex PCR, and TCRdb kept only the in-frame ones, dropping some. The repertoire holds some 290,000 clones, about 90% seen once, with about 2.2% in the top ten. Sequencing used peripheral blood. Receptors originate from a woman between 45 and 60 years old who had recovered from COVID-19.

The V call is TRBV6-5, the J call TRBJ2-7; 8 positions match TRBD2. CDR1 is MNHEY and CDR2 is SVGAGI in the germline V gene. The length of the CDR3 is 14 residues. The J segment lost 0 bases and the V segment lost 5 bases, leaving 3 bases of the junction unmatched. The CDR3 DNA sequence: TGTGCCAGCAGTCCCCGGGGGGGCTCCTACGAGCAGTACTTC. It encodes CASSPRGGSYEQYF.

The gene calls are TRBV5-8 and TRBJ2-7; 7 bases are shared with TRBD2. Germline assignment: CDR1 SGHTS and CDR2 YDEGEE. V dropped 0 bases and J dropped 2; count of bases not matched to a gene: 14. This CDR3 is 18 amino acids long. The CDR3 DNA sequence: TGTGCCAGCAGCTTGGGCGGACTAGTGTCCCGATTTACCTACGAGCAGTACTTC. This encodes CASSLGGLVSRFTYEQYF.